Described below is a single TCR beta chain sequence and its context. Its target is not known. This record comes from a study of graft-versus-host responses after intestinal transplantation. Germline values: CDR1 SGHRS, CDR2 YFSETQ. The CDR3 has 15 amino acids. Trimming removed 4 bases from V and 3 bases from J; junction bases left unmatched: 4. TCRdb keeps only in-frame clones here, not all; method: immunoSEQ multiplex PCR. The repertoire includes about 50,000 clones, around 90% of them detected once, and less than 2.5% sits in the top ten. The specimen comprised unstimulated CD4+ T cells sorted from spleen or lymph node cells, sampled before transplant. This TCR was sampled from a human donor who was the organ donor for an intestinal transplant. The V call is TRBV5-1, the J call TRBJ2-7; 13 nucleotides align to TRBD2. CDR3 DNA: TGCGCCAGCAGCCCGGGACTAGCGGGAATCTACGAGCAGTACTTC. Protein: CASSPGLAGIYEQYF.